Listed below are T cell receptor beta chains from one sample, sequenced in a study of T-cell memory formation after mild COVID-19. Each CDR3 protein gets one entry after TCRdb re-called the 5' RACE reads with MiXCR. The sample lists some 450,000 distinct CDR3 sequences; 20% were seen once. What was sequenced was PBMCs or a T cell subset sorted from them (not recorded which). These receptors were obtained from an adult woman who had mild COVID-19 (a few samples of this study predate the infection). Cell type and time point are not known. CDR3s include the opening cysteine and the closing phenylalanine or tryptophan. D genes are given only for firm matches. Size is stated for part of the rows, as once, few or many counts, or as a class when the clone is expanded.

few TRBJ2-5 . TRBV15 TGTGCCACCAGCAGAGATTCCGCATACCAAGAGACCCAGTACTTC CATSRDSAYQETQYF
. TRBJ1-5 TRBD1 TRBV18 TGTGCCAGCTCACCCCCGGGACAGGGTGGCAATCAGCCCCAGCATTTT CASSPPGQGGNQPQHF
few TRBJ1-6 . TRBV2 TGTGCCAGCAGTACCAGCTCCTATAATTCACCCCTCCACTTT CASSTSSYNSPLHF
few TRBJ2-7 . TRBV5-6 TGTGCCAGCAGCTTGATGTCACGGACATACGAGCAGTACTTC CASSLMSRTYEQYF
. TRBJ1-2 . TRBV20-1 TGCAGTGCTAGAGCGGCAGGGGTCGCCTATGGCTACACCTTC CSARAAGVAYGYTF
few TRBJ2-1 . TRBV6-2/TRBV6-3 TGTGCCAGCAGTTACGGGGCAGGGGTTTGGAATGAGCAGTTCTTC CASSYGAGVWNEQFF
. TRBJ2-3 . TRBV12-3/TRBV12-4 TGTGCCAGCAGTTCGGGGGCCCCCACAGCGGATACGCAGTATTTT CASSSGAPTADTQYF
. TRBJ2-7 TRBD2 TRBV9 TGTGCCAGCAGCGTACACGGACTAGGCCCGGGCGAGCAGTACTTC CASSVHGLGPGEQYF
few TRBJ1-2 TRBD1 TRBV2 TGTGCCAGCAGGCGAGTTCTGGACAGGTCTCGTTATGGCTACACCTTC CASRRVLDRSRYGYTF
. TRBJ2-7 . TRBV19 TGTGCCAGTAGTATGATTCCCGGACAATCCTACGAGCAGTACTTC CASSMIPGQSYEQYF
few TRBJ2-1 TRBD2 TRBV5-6 TGTGCCAGCGAAGCGGCGGGGGGGTCCTACAATGAGCAGTTCTTC CASEAAGGSYNEQFF
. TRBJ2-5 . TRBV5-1 TGCGCCAGCAGACGAGATGAGACCCAGTACTTC CASRRDETQYF